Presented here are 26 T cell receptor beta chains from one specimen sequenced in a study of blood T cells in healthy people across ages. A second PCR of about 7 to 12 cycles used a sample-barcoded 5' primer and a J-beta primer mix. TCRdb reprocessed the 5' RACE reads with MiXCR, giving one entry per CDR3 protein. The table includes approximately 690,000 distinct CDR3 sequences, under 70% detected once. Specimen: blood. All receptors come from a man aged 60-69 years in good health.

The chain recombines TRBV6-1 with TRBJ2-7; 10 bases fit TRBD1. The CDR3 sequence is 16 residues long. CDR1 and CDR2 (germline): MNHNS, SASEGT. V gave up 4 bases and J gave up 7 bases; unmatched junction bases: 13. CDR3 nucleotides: TGTGCCAGCAGTGCAACCCCCGGGACAGGGGTAGATGAGCAGTACTTC. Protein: CASSATPGTGVDEQYF.

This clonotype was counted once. CDR3 nucleotides: TGTGCCAGCAGCCCGCACTCCGGGGATAGCACAGATACGCAGTATTTT. Protein product: CASSPHSGDSTDTQYF. The chain links TRBV9 to TRBJ2-3; tentative D call: TRBD2 (5 bases). V gave up 4 bases and J gave up 0 bases, with 15 bases separating them. The germline V gene encodes CDR1 SGDLS and CDR2 YYNGEE. The CDR3 loop spans 16 amino acids.

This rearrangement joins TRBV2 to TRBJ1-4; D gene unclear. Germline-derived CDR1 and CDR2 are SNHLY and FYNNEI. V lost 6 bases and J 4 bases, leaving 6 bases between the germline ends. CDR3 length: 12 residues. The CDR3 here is CASRENNEKLFF. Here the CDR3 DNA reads TGTGCCAGCAGGGAGAATAATGAAAAACTGTTTTTT.

The CDR3 here is CASSPWTGRETQYF. In DNA, the CDR3 is TGTGCCAGCAGTCCCTGGACAGGGCGAGAGACCCAGTACTTC. This chain joins TRBV28 and TRBJ2-5; TRBD1 matches 8 bases. The ends lost 5 bases at V and 4 bases at J; junction bases unmatched: 6. Germline CDR1 reads MDHEN; CDR2 reads SYDVKM. The CDR3 totals 14 residues.

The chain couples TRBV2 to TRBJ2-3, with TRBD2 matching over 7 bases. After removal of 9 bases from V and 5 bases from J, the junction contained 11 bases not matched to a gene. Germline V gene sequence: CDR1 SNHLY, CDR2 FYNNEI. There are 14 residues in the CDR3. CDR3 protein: CARSTGLDQDTQYF. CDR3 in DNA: TGTGCCAGATCAACTGGACTAGATCAAGATACGCAGTATTTT.

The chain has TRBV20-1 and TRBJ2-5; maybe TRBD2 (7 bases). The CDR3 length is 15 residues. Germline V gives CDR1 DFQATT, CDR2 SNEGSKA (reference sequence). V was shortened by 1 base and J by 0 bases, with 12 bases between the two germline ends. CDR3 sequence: CSARAAGAYQETQYF. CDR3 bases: TGCAGTGCTAGAGCGGCGGGGGCCTACCAAGAGACCCAGTACTTC.

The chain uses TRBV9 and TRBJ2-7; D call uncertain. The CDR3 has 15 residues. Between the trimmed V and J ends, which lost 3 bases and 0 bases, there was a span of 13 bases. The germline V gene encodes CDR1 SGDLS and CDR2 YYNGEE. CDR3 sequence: CASSEDGASSYEQYF. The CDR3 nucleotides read TGTGCCAGCAGCGAAGACGGAGCAAGCTCCTACGAGCAGTACTTC.

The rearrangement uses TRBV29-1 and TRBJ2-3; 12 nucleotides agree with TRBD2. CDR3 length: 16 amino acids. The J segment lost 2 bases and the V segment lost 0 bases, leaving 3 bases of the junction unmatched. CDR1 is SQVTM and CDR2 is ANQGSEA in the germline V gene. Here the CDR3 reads CSVEDWTSGATDTQYF. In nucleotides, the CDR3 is TGCAGCGTTGAAGATTGGACTAGCGGGGCCACAGATACGCAGTATTTT.

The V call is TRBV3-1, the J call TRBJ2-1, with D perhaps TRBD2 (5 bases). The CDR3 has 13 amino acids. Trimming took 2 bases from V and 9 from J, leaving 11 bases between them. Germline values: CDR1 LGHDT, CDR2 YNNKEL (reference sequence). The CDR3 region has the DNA TGTGCCAGCAGCCAATGGACTTTAGCTGAGCAGTTCTTC. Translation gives CASSQWTLAEQFF.

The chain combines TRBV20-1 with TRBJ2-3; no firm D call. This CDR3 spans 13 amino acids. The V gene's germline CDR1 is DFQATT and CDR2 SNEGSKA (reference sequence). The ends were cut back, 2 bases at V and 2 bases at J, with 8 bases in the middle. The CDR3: CSARSWDTDTQYF. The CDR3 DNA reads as TGCAGTGCTAGAAGTTGGGACACAGATACGCAGTATTTT.

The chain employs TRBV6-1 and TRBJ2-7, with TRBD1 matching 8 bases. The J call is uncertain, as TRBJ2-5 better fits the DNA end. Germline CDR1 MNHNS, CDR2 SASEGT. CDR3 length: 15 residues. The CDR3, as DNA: TGTGCCAGCAGTGAATCCAGGACAGGGAGGGAGACCCAGTACTTC. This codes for CASSESRTGRETQYF.

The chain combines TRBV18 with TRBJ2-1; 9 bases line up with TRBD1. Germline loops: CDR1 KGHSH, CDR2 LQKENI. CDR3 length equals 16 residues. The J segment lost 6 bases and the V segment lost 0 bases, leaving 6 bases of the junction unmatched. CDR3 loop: CASSPPAGQGVNEQFF. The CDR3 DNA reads TGTGCCAGCTCACCACCCGCGGGACAGGGTGTCAATGAGCAGTTCTTC.

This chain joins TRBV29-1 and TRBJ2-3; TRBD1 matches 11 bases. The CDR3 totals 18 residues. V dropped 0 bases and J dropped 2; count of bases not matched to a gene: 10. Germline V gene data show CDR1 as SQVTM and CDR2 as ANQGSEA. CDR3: CSVEDLRHGQGATDTQYF. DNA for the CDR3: TGCAGCGTTGAAGATCTCCGTCACGGACAGGGGGCCACAGATACGCAGTATTTT.

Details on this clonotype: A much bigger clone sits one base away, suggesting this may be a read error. The CDR3 DNA reads TGTGCCAGCAGTCAGGACAGCTCCGAGCAGTACTTC. Translated, it gives CASSQDSSEQYF. The chain is built from TRBV2 and TRBJ2-7; D is perhaps TRBD1 (6 bases). The CDR3 is 12 amino acids. Germline V lookup: CDR1 SNHLY, CDR2 FYNNEI. V lost 5 bases and J 6 bases, leaving 11 bases between the germline ends.

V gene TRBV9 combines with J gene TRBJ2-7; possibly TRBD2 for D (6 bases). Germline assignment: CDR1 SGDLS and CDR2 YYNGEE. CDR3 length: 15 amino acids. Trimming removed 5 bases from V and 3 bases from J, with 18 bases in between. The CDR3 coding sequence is TGTGCCAGCAGTCCAACTAGCACGGCTCTCTACGAGCAGTACTTC. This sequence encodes CASSPTSTALYEQYF.

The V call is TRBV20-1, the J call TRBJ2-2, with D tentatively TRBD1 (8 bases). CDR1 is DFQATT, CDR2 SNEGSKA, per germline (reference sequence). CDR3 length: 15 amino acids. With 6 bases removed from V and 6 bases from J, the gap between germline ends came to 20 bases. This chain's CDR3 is CSARGQGGLSGELFF. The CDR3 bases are TGCAGTGCCCGCGGACAGGGAGGGTTGTCCGGGGAGCTGTTTTTT.

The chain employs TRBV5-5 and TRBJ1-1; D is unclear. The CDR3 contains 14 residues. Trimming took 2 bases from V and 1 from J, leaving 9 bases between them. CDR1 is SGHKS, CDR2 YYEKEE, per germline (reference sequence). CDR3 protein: CASSFLLPNTEAFF. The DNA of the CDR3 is TGTGCCAGCAGCTTCTTGTTACCGAACACTGAAGCTTTCTTT.

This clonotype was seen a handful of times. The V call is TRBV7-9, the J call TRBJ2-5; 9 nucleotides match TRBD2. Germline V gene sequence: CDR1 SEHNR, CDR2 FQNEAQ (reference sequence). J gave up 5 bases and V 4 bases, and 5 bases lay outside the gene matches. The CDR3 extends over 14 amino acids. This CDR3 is CASSSGLAEETQYF. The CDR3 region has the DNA TGTGCCAGCAGCTCGGGACTAGCCGAGGAGACCCAGTACTTC.

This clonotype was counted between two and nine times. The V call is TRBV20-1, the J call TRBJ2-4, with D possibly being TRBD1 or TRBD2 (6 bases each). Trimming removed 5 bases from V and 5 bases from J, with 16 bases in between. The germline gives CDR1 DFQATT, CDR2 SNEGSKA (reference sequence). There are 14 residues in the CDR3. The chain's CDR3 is CSALHHGGENIQYF. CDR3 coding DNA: TGCAGTGCTCTTCATCACGGGGGCGAAAACATTCAGTACTTC.

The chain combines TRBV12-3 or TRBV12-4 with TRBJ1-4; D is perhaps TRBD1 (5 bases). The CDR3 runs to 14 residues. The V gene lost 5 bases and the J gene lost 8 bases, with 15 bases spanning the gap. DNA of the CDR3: TGTGCCAGCAGTCGGCTCCAGGGTCGGGAAAAACTGTTTTTT. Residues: CASSRLQGREKLFF.

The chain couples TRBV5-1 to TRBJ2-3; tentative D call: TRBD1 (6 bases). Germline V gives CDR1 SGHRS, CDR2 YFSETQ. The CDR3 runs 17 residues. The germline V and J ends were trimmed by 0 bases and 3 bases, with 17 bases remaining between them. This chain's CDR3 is CASSLDGGGQGTDTQYF. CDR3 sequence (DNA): TGCGCCAGCAGCTTGGATGGTGGGGGCCAGGGTACAGATACGCAGTATTTT.

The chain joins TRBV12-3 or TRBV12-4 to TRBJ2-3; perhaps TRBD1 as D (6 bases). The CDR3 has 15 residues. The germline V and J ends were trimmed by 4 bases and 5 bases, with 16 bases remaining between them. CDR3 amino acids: CASSSRTVSKDTQYF. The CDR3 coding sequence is TGTGCCAGCAGTTCCCGGACAGTTAGTAAAGATACGCAGTATTTT.

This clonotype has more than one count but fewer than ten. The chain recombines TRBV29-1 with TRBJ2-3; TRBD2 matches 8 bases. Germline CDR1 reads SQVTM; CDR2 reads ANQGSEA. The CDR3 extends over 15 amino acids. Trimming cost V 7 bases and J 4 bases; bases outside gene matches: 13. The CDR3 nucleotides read TGCAGCGCAAGATGGACTAGCTCATCCCCAGATACGCAGTATTTT. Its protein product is CSARWTSSSPDTQYF.

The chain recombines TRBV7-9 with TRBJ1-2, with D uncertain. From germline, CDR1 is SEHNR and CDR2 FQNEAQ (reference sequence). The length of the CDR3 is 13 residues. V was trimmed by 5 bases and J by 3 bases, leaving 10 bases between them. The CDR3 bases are TGTGCCAGCAGCCTCGCGGCTCACTATGGCTACACCTTC. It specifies CASSLAAHYGYTF.

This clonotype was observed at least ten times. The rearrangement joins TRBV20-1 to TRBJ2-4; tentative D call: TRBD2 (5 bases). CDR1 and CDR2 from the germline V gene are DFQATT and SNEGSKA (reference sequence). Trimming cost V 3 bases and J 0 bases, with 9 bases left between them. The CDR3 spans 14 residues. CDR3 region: CSASPGLAKNIQYF. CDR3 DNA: TGCAGTGCTAGTCCTGGACTAGCCAAAAACATTCAGTACTTC.

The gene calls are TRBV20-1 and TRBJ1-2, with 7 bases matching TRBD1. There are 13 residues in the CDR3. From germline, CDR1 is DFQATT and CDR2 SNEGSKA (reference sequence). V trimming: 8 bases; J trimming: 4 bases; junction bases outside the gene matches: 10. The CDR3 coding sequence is TGCAGTTCCATACTGGGACAGAGCTATGGCTACACCTTC. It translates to CSSILGQSYGYTF.